Detailed here is one T cell receptor beta chain. Its antigen is unknown. Base qualities were left out, and no much larger clone turns up one base away. The cohort was made up of 666 healthy bone marrow donors. At the time of sampling, all cohort members were nominally healthy, though unrecorded immune exposures were likely present. The donor was CMV seropositive and was included in the group of around 300 seropositive cohort members. Each donor provided a peripheral blood sample, and peripheral blood mononuclear cells were used for TCR beta sequencing. Genomic DNA extraction from the blood cell samples was performed with the Qiagen DNeasy Blood Extraction Kit. Receptor amplification or capture employed the immunoSEQ multiplex PCR assay. For the multiplex PCR, a mixture combining 60 forward primers for TCR Vbeta segments and 13 reverse primers for TCR Jbeta segments was used. The CDR3 region of rearranged TCR beta genes was amplified from genomic DNA by a multiplex PCR assay. The amplified TCR beta libraries were sequenced on the Illumina HiSeq System as 87-base-pair reads. As for how the authors treated the data: Across the 600 to 700 repertoires, a later analysis counted 80 million or so unique TCR beta chains, roughly 11 million of which were shared by at least two donors. Raw reads were error-corrected and collapsed into unique sequences with a nearest-neighbor algorithm that merged closely related sequences to remove PCR and sequencing errors. V, D and J gene segments were assigned by aligning CDR3 sequences to IMGT reference sequences. For a sequence to be retained, a match of at least six nucleotides was required to both a V gene segment and a J gene segment. A rearrangement was called productive if the CDR3 had no stop codons and remained in frame with V and J, and every other rearrangement was called non-productive. Following IMGT convention, CDR3 was defined as the stretch from the second conserved V-encoded cysteine up to the conserved J-encoded phenylalanine. Sequences without an unambiguous match to a single V gene segment were excluded from the earlier analysis of 450 to 750 of the donors. In an earlier analysis of 587 of the donors, a V segment was called functional when productive rearrangements were above 56.7%, and segregating when the standard deviation between donors exceeded 5%. A statistical classification framework was built to diagnose cytomegalovirus status from the catalog of TCR beta chain sequences. V and J gene assignment, in a later analysis, came from comparing TCR nucleotide sequences with IMGT/GENE-DB human TR gene sequences. A later analysis assigned CDR3 sequences and most-parsimonious VDJ recombination scenarios with the TCRdist pipeline. In a later analysis, each TCR beta chain was defined by its CDR3 amino acid sequence together with its V-gene family, and reads lacking a unique V-gene family were excluded. In a later analysis, 550 to 650 highly shared, low-generation-probability nucleotide sequences were removed to address suspected cross-contamination and a sequencing artifact. In a later analysis, a clonal expansion index for each public chain was calculated from normalized within-repertoire ranks of inferred template counts. In a later analysis, generation probabilities were computed with a VDJ recombination model fitted to out-of-frame rearrangements, and the resulting probabilities were checked against IGoR. In a later analysis, hypergeometric tests were used to score TCR-TCR, TCR-HLA and TCR-CMV co-occurrence, with a repertoire-size bias correction applied to TCR pairs. To estimate false discovery rates, a later analysis permuted the HLA or CMV assignments 20 times. In a later analysis, co-occurring TCRs were grouped using DBSCAN, with TCRdist sequence similarity added in when clustering inside HLA-allele-positive subsets. For co-occurrence clustering, repertoires with fewer than 30,000 or more than 120,000 public chains were excluded, along with roughly 5 repertoires with anomalous nucleotide sharing. TCRdb took over this immuneACCESS table, retaining in-frame rearrangements with V and J assigned. Such tables are incomplete; in checked studies, under half of the missing clones stem from an unresolved V gene, and the remainder is unexplained. V and J calls and clone size are those listed in that table; D and trimming were worked out from the DNA. This sample lists 150,000 or so clones; approximately 80% were detected once. Jointly, the top ten make up around 9% of the sample.

This entry comes from a study of cytomegalovirus exposure and HLA in healthy donors (dated by TCRdb to about 2017). In terms of the full investigation: An earlier analysis of several hundred of the donors reported roughly 300 Gb of sequence data and 95 million to 120 million unique TCR beta sequences obtained from roughly 170 million T cells. The study used immunosequencing to profile the T cell repertoires of about 670 subjects and linked those repertoires to cytomegalovirus serostatus. High-throughput TCR immunosequencing, statistical association of individual TCRs with disease status, and machine learning were combined to predict cytomegalovirus infection status. Both class I and class II loci were covered by HLA typing, at four-digit resolution. An earlier analysis of several hundred of the donors used high-throughput TCR beta sequencing to judge whether each TCR beta V gene segment behaved as functional or pseudogenic. In the later analysis, no new phenotypic data were used to find candidate immune exposures; instead, reliance was placed on TCR beta sequences and their occurrence across donors. The study was designed to test whether signatures of past pathogen exposure could be identified by cataloging public T cell receptors. To study patterns of TCR occurrence, a later analysis re-analyzed previously published TCR beta repertoires from 550 to 800 donors and added high-resolution HLA genotyping. All discovery cohort repertoires had been generated using a single sequencing platform. On average, 235,054 unique TCR beta nucleotide sequences were sequenced per donor among fewer than 500 genotyped donors of the cohort, with roughly 18% of those sequences being non-productive. An early release that covered more than 550 HLA-typed donors contained approximately 290 gigabases of sequencing data and 80 million or so unique TCR sequences. In a later genetic analysis, genome-wide SNP genotypes for about 65% of the roughly 670 donors were used, and that subset was treated as a discovery cohort. In addition to the first cohort of approximately 650 subjects, a separate validation cohort of about 120 different subjects was used. Donor age, sex, ethnicity and CMV serostatus were compiled alongside the repertoire data. Typing coverage differed by locus: A, B, C, DRB1 and DQB1 were typed in roughly 629-630 donors, DQA1 in approximately 520, DPA1 in around 600, and DPB1 in 400 to 480. Several DR-DQ haplotypes were treated as single units for association and clustering because of strong linkage in the cohort. Among the roughly 380 genotyped donors, 75% to 90% belonged to the genetic ancestry cluster associated with self-reported Caucasian donors. Paper-wide results and their limitations: In this cohort, only TCR beta chains were sequenced, and detectable features were limited by the absence of alpha or paired-chain data. In a later genetic analysis, a missense DCLRE1C variant was associated with V-gene and J-gene trimming of TCR beta chains, and the association was replicated in an independent cohort. The study listed approximately 150 TCR beta chains as associated with cytomegalovirus. A group of highly shared sequence variants was considered likely to be a technical artifact of the sequencing pipeline. When HLA alleles, especially DR and DQ, strongly co-occurred, attributing TCR associations to individual alleles was difficult. Because some donors lacked HLA typing at each locus, the association tests relied only on the typed subset. Linkage disequilibrium might explain the correlated functional status among segregating V segments, but an unknown experimental factor could not be excluded. The 87-base-pair reads could not distinguish some IMGT-functional V segments, including TRBV6-2 and TRBV6-3, so those segments were excluded. A later analysis associated 16,951 TCR beta sequences with specific HLA alleles at a false discovery rate of 0.05. In a later genetic analysis, fewer N-insertions in productive TCRs were reported among donors in an Asian-associated ancestry cluster than the roughly 700-donor mean. In vitro tests confirmed that a few of the cytomegalovirus-associated TCR beta chains recognize cytomegalovirus antigens. Most TCR sequences were seen in very few donors, while some public TCRs were found in many individuals. The only immune exposure information available for the cohort was CMV serostatus. The classifier was reported to diagnose cytomegalovirus status with high specificity and sensitivity in both the original and validation cohorts. The presence/absence analyses assumed that sequencing depth was roughly uniform across donors, and that assumption may not be true. In a later analysis, HLA-associated TCR beta chains showed more clonal expansion and lower generation probabilities than non-associated chains that were equally common. In a later analysis, several top co-occurrence clusters were reported to appear linked to parvovirus B19, influenza, CMV and Epstein-Barr virus. According to a later analysis, most CMV-associated TCR beta chains appeared to be HLA-restricted, and the HLA associations seemed to be driven largely by CMV exposure. According to a later analysis, TCR association rates differed among HLA loci, with DRB1 alleles showing the most associated TCRs and HLA-C alleles showing the fewest. Broadly in line with IMGT annotations, most TCR beta V segments showed up in productive rearrangements about 90% or about 30% of the time in an earlier analysis of 587 of the donors. The authors suggested that the approach could potentially be extended to other disease states and immunological phenotypes. The earlier analysis of some 560 of the donors excluded fewer than 20 rarely observed V segments, including chromosome 9 orphons, because counts were too low. A further reported finding was that TCR beta sequences accurately predicted the HLA-A and HLA-B alleles for most subjects in the first cohort.

Including cysteine and phenylalanine, the CDR3 has 15 amino acids. This entry keeps only the CDR3 DNA: 45 bases, framed from base 1. V is pared back by 0 bases and J by 3 bases, with 11 bases lying between the germline termini. CDR1 LGHNA and CDR2 YSLEER are derived from the germline V gene. The chain uses TRBV4-3 and TRBJ1-2, with the D gene not confidently named. The TCR sequence derives from a male donor in good health and CMV-seropositive. Sequences were obtained from PBMCs. The CDR3 protein sequence reads: CASSQDHSGDYGYTF. The DNA sequence reads TGCGCCAGCAGCCAAGATCATTCAGGCGACTATGGCTACACCTTC.